This TCR beta chain is drawn from a study of T cells in Graves' hyperthyroidism and ophthalmopathy. Amplification of TCR beta CDR3 regions used RNA as the template. RT-PCR in the first round (using the HTBI primer set) targeted the TCR CDR3. TCRdb reanalysed the multiplex PCR reads using MiXCR and keeps one entry per CDR3 protein. The data contain approximately 560,000 distinct CDR3 sequences, approximately 14% of them singletons. Trimming shortened V by 0 bases and J by 9 bases, and 16 bases separated the two germline ends. CDR1 is SGHRS and CDR2 is YFSETQ in the germline V gene. The CDR3 consists of 15 residues.

The chain has TRBV5-1 and TRBJ2-1; D tentatively reads TRBD1 or TRBD2 (5 bases each). The TCR originated in a woman aged 30 to 39 with Graves' hyperthyroidism. The sequenced sample was blood. CDR3 DNA: TGCGCCAGCAGCTTGGAGGGCGGATGGGGGAGTGAGCAGTTCTTC. The encoded protein is CASSLEGGWGSEQFF.